The clone carrying this T cell receptor (beta chain) was seen more than once but under ten times. Its antigen is currently unknown. Trimming stripped 4 bases from V and 2 bases from J, with 9 bases between. The CDR3 consists of 13 residues. Looked up from germline, CDR1 is KGHSY and CDR2 is FQNENV. This sample was taken from a study of PD-1 blockade in classical Hodgkin lymphoma. Across the study: Nivolumab was administered to patients intravenously at 3 mg/kg every 2 weeks. Notes on the study in general: Exclusion was the outcome for patients who began nivolumab under 1 year after ASCT. Newly diagnosed patients reportedly trailed healthy donors in baseline TCR diversity.

Clones were sequenced by immunoSEQ multiplex PCR, and TCRdb holds only the in-frame ones, with some missing. The repertoire consists of over 9,000 clones, with 80% to 85% occurring once and the leading ten covering 38%. Exposure to brentuximab vedotin varied, and each patient had relapsed following autologous stem cell transplantation. Magnetic negative selection, applied to thawed PBMCs, was used to isolate the CD8+ T cells. The sample was CD8+ T cells from blood, taken at baseline. This receptor was identified in a human donor with classical Hodgkin lymphoma. This chain uses TRBV16 with TRBJ2-7; D perhaps matches TRBD1 (6 bases). The CDR3 protein is CASSRDIAYEQYF. The CDR3 DNA follows: TGTGCCAGCAGCCGGGACATTGCCTACGAGCAGTACTTC.